Following are 13 T cell receptor beta chains from one sample sequenced in a study of blood T cell repertoires in COVID-19. Assay used: immunoSEQ multiplex PCR; TCRdb lists only in-frame clones, some missing. The sample includes fewer than 85,000 clones, more than 80% of them seen just once. The sequenced material came from peripheral blood. Receptors were obtained from an elderly man with acute or convalescent COVID-19.

The chain is built from TRBV5-6 and TRBJ2-7; D not resolved. The V end was cut by 4 bases, the J end by 3 bases, with 11 bases between. The germline V gene encodes CDR1 SGHDT and CDR2 YYEEEE. The CDR3 consists of 13 residues. The DNA for the CDR3 is TGTGCCAGCAGCACGAGAAACAGCTACGAGCAGTACTTC. It is translated as CASSTRNSYEQYF.

This clone was observed a handful of times. This chain connects TRBV19 to TRBJ2-2; 15 bases agree with TRBD2. The CDR3 has 18 residues. V trimming: 7 bases; J trimming: 1 base; junction bases outside the gene matches: 7. Germline V gives CDR1 LNHDA, CDR2 SQIVND (reference sequence). In DNA form, the CDR3 reads TGTGCCAGTACCTACCGGGGACTAGCGGGAGGGAACACCGGGGAGCTGTTTTTT. Translating gives CASTYRGLAGGNTGELFF.

The chain couples TRBV7-6 to TRBJ1-3, with D maybe TRBD1 (5 bases). The CDR3 runs to 16 residues. V lost 4 bases to trimming and J lost 0 bases, with 13 bases between them. Germline CDR1 SGHVS, CDR2 FNYEAQ. The CDR3 bases are TGTGCCAGCAGCTCCTCACAGGCCCTCTCTGGAAACACCATATATTTT. It encodes CASSSSQALSGNTIYF. The whole variable domain, filled in from reference TRBV7-6 and TRBJ1-3, reads GAGVSQSPRYKVTKRGQDVALRCDPISGHVSLYWYRQALGQGPEFLTYFNYEAQQDKSGLPNDRFSAERPEGSISTLTIQRTEQRDSAMYRCASSSSQALSGNTIYFGEGSWLTVV.

The rearrangement uses TRBV6-5 and TRBJ2-7; TRBD1 agrees at 10 bases. From germline, CDR1 is MNHEY and CDR2 SVGAGI. The trim removed 6 bases at V and 4 bases at J, leaving 3 bases unmatched. There are 13 residues in the CDR3. The CDR3 DNA sequence: TGTGCCAGCAGACCGGACAGGGGGTACGAGCAGTACTTC. Translated: CASRPDRGYEQYF.

This clone was observed a few times. The DNA of the CDR3 is TGCAGCGTTGAAGATCCCAGGGGCCGTACGTATGGCTACACCTTC. As protein: CSVEDPRGRTYGYTF. The gene calls are TRBV29-1 and TRBJ1-2; D might be TRBD1 (6 bases). Germline assignment: CDR1 SQVTM and CDR2 ANQGSEA. The ends were cut back, 0 bases at V and 5 bases at J, with 16 bases in the middle. The CDR3 has 15 amino acids.

The V and J genes are TRBV6-5 and TRBJ1-2; D gene unclear. Trimming took 1 base from V and 0 from J, leaving 9 bases between them. CDR3 length equals 15 residues. The germline V gene encodes CDR1 MNHEY and CDR2 SVGAGI. The CDR3 here is CASSYFSEANYGYTF. The CDR3, as DNA: TGTGCCAGCAGTTACTTCTCAGAAGCTAACTATGGCTACACCTTC.

This chain links TRBV9 with TRBJ2-6, with 8 positions matching TRBD1. Germline-derived CDR1 and CDR2 are SGDLS and YYNGEE. The J segment lost 0 bases and the V segment lost 4 bases, leaving 12 bases of the junction unmatched. The CDR3 spans 19 residues. This chain's CDR3 is CASSTQGVPRTSGANVLTF. As DNA, the CDR3 is TGTGCCAGCAGCACACAGGGGGTTCCTCGGACCTCTGGGGCCAACGTCCTGACTTTC.

The rearrangement joins TRBV7-2 to TRBJ1-3; 9 bases match TRBD1. The CDR3 sequence is 17 residues long. Trimming took 3 bases from V and 0 from J; bases not matched to a gene: 6. Germline V gene sequence: CDR1 SGHTA, CDR2 FQGNSA. For the CDR3, the DNA is TGTGCCAGCAGCTTGTTCATGGACAGGGGCTCTGGAAACACCATATATTTT. This gives the protein CASSLFMDRGSGNTIYF.

About this clone itself: Other DNA sequences in this sample translate to the same CDR3. The V and J genes are TRBV5-1 and TRBJ1-2; 7 nucleotides line up with TRBD1. The CDR3 is 14 amino acids. J was trimmed by 0 bases and V by 4 bases; bases with no gene match: 3. Germline V gene lookup returns CDR1 SGHRS and CDR2 YFSETQ. The DNA for the CDR3 is TGCGCCAGCAGCCGGACAGGTTCTAACTATGGCTACACCTTC. Encoded protein: CASSRTGSNYGYTF.

V gene TRBV28 combines with J gene TRBJ1-2; TRBD1 agrees at 9 bases. CDR3 size: 16 residues. Germline V gene sequence: CDR1 MDHEN, CDR2 SYDVKM. With V trimmed by 5 bases and J by 4 bases, 11 bases remained unmatched. The DNA of the CDR3 is TGTGCCAGCAGTATATCCCGGGACAGGGCCCTCTATGGCTACACCTTC. It encodes CASSISRDRALYGYTF.

This chain connects TRBV5-1 to TRBJ2-3; D is perhaps TRBD2 (7 bases). Germline lookup yields CDR1 SGHRS and CDR2 YFSETQ. The CDR3 contains 14 residues. V gave up 7 bases and J gave up 1 base, with 13 bases separating them. Here the CDR3 reads CASGKGGGTDTQYF. CDR3 DNA sequence: TGCGCCAGCGGGAAAGGGGGGGGCACAGATACGCAGTATTTT.

The chain combines TRBV2 with TRBJ2-2; maybe TRBD2 (5 bases). This CDR3 is 14 amino acids long. CDR1 is SNHLY and CDR2 is FYNNEI in the germline V gene. Deletions cut 3 bases from V and 5 bases from J, with 10 bases between. The CDR3 protein is CASSEQRGTGELFF. CDR3 nucleotide sequence: TGTGCCAGCAGTGAGCAAAGAGGGACCGGGGAGCTGTTTTTT.

In this sample, this clone turned up once. The chain has TRBV6-6 and TRBJ1-5, with 9 bases matching TRBD1. Germline CDR1 reads MNHNY; CDR2 reads SVGAGI (reference sequence). With 6 bases clipped from V and 6 bases from J, the junction kept 3 bases outside the gene matches. The CDR3 has 13 residues. The CDR3 sequence: CASSPGQGQPQHF. CDR3 sequence (DNA): TGTGCCAGCAGCCCGGGACAGGGTCAGCCCCAGCATTTT.